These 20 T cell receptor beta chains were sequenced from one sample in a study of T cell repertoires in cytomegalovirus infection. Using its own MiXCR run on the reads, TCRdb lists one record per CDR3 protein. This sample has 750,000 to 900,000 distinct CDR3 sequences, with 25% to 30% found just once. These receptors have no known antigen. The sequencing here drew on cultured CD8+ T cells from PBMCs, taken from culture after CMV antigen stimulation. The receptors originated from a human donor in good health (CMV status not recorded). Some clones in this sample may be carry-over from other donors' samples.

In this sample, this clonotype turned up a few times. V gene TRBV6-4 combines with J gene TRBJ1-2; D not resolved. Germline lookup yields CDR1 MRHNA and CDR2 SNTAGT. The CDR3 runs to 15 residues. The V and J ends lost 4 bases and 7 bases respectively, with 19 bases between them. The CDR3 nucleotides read TGTGCCAGCAGTGGACCCGAGGCTGCTCTGTCTGGCTACACCTTC. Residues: CASSGPEAALSGYTF.

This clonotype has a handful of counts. CDR3 DNA sequence: TGTGCCAGCAGCGACGATGACAGGGGCGTCTACGAGCAGTACGTC. Its translation: CASSDDDRGVYEQYV. The rearrangement links TRBV7-6 to TRBJ2-7; 8 bases match TRBD1. The junction had 9 bases not matched to a gene; V was cut back by 5 bases and J by 3 bases. Per germline, CDR1 SGHVS and CDR2 FNYEAQ. The CDR3 length is 15 residues.

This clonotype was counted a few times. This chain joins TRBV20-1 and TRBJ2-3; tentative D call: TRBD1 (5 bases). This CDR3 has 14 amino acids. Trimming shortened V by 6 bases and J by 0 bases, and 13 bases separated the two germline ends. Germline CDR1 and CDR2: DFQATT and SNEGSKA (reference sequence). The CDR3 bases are TGCAGTGCAGGGGATGTGGGGAGCACAGATACGCAGTATTTT. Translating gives CSAGDVGSTDTQYF.

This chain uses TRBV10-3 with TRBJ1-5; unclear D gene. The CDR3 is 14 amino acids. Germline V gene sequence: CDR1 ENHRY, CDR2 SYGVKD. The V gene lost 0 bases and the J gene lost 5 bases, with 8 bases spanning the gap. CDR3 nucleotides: TGTGCCATCAGTGAGTCAGGAGGGTATCAGCCCCAGCATTTT. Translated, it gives CAISESGGYQPQHF.

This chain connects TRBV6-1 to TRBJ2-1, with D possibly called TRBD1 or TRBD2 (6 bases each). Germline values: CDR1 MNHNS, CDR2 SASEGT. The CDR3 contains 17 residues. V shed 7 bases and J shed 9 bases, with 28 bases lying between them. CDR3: CASINQHRGASFGEQFF. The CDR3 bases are TGTGCCAGCATAAACCAGCATAGGGGGGCTTCATTTGGTGAGCAGTTCTTC.

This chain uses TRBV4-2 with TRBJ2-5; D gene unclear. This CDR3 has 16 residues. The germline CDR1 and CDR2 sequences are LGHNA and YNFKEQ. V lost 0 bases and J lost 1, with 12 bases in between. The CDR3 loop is CASSQDHPQTQETQYF. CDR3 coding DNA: TGTGCCAGCAGCCAAGACCACCCACAGACCCAAGAGACCCAGTACTTC.

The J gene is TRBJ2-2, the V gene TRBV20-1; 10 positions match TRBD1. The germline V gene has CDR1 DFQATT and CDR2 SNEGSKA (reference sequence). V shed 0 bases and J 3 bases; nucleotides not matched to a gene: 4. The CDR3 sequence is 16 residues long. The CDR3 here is CSAREPGQGDTGELFF. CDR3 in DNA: TGCAGTGCTAGAGAACCTGGACAGGGGGACACCGGGGAGCTGTTTTTT.

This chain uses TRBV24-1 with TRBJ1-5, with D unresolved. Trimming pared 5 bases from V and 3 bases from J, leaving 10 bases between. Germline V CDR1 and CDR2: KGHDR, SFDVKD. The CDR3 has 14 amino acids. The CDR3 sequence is CATSGPPANQPQHF. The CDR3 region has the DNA TGTGCCACCAGTGGCCCCCCAGCCAATCAGCCCCAGCATTTT.

Here the CDR3 reads CASTGRVYNEQFF. CDR3 in DNA: TGTGCCAGCACCGGCCGGGTCTACAATGAGCAGTTCTTC. V and J are TRBV2 and TRBJ2-1; D remains unclear. The V gene's germline CDR1 is SNHLY and CDR2 FYNNEI. Trimming removed 7 bases at V and 3 bases at J, with 10 bases between. The CDR3 contains 13 residues.

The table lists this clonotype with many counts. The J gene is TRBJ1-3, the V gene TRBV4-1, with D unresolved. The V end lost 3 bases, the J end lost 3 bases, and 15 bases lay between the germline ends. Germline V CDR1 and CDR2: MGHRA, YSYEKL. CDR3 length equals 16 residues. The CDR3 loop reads CASSQTWAFYGNTIYF. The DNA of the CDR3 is TGCGCCAGCAGCCAGACGTGGGCGTTTTATGGAAACACCATATATTTT.

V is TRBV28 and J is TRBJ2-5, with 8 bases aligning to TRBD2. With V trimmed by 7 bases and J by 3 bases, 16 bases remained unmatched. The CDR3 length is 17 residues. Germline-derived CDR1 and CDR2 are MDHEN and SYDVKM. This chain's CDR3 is CASTFGGASRDEETQYF. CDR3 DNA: TGTGCCAGCACTTTCGGGGGGGCCAGTAGAGATGAAGAGACCCAGTACTTC.

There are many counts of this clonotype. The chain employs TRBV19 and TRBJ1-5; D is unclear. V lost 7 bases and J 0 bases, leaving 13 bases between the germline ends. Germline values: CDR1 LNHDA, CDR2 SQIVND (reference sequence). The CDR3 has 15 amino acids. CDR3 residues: CASISDGLSNQPQHF. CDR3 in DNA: TGTGCCAGTATTTCGGACGGACTTAGCAATCAGCCCCAGCATTTT.

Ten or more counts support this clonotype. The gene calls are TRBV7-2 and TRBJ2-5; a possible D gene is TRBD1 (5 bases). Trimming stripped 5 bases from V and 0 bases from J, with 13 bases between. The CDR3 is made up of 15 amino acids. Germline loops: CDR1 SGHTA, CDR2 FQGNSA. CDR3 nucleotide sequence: TGTGCCAGCAGCCCGACTGACAGTTACCAAGAGACCCAGTACTTC. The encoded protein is CASSPTDSYQETQYF.

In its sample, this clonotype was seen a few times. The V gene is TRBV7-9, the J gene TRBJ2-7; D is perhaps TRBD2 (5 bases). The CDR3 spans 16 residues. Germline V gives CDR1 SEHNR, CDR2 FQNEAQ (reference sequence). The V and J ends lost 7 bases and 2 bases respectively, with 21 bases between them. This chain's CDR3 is CASTLTEERATYEQYF. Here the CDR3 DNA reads TGTGCCAGCACCCTTACCGAGGAGAGGGCAACCTACGAGCAGTACTTC.

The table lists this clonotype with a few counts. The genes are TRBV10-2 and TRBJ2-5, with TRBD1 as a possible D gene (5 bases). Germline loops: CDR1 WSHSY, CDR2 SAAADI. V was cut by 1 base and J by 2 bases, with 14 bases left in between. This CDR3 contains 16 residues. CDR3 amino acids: CASSELVSRVQETQYF. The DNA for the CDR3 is TGCGCCAGCAGTGAGTTGGTTAGCAGGGTACAAGAGACCCAGTACTTC.

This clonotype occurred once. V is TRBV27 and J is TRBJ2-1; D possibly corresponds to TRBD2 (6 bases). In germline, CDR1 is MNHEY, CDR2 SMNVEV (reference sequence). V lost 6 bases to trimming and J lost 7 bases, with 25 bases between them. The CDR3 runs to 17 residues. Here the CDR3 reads CASRPRGFDSLGNEQFF. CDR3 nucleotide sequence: TGTGCCAGCAGGCCTCGGGGGTTCGACTCCTTGGGTAATGAGCAGTTCTTC.

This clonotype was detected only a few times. CDR3: CASSQESSGGPRVLETQYF. The CDR3 DNA follows: TGTGCCAGCAGCCAAGAGAGTAGCGGGGGCCCCCGGGTTTTGGAGACCCAGTACTTC. The J gene is TRBJ2-5, the V gene TRBV4-2, with 9 bases lining up with TRBD2. CDR1 is LGHNA and CDR2 is YNFKEQ in the germline V gene. The CDR3 contains 19 residues. Germline trimming cut 0 bases from V and 5 bases from J; bases unmatched to any gene: 16.

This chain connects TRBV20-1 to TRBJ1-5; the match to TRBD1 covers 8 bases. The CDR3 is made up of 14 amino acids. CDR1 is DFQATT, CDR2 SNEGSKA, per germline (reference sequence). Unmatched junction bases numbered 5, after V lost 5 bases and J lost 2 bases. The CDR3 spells CSAPDRVGNQPQHF. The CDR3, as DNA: TGCAGTGCTCCGGACAGGGTGGGCAATCAGCCCCAGCATTTT.

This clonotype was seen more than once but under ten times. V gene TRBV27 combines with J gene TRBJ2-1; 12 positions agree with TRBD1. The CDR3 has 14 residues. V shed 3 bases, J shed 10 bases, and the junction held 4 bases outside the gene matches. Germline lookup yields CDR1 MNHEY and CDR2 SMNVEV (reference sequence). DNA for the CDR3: TGTGCCAGCAGTTTCGGGACAGGGGGCCGAGAGCAGTTCTTC. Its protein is CASSFGTGGREQFF.

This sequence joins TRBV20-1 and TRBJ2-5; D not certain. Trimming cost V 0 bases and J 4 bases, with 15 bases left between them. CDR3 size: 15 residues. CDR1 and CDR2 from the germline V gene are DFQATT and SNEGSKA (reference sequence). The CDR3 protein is CSARDPVARGETQYF. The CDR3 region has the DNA TGCAGTGCTAGAGATCCCGTCGCGAGAGGAGAGACCCAGTACTTC.